This T cell receptor (beta chain) was sequenced for a study of CD8 T cells in ankylosing spondylitis. Using its own MiXCR run on the 5' RACE reads, TCRdb lists one record per CDR3 protein. The table shows 250,000 to 350,000 distinct CDR3 sequences, with roughly 8% occurring only once. Study-level results: A TCR beta motif made of under 10 highly homologous variants seemed typical of ankylosing spondylitis blood.

This clonotype was detected many times. Its antigen is not known. This CDR3 comprises 17 residues. Per germline, CDR1 SGHTA and CDR2 FQGNSA. J was trimmed by 2 bases and V by 5 bases; bases with no gene match: 8. Source material: blood, either unsorted or a sorted T cell fraction (not recorded which). The V gene is TRBV7-2, the J gene TRBJ2-2; 10 bases agree with TRBD2. The clonotype originates from a male donor with ankylosing spondylitis. CDR3 region: CASSHALAGVNTGELFF. The DNA of the CDR3 is TGTGCCAGCAGCCACGCCCTAGCGGGAGTAAACACCGGGGAGCTGTTTTTT.